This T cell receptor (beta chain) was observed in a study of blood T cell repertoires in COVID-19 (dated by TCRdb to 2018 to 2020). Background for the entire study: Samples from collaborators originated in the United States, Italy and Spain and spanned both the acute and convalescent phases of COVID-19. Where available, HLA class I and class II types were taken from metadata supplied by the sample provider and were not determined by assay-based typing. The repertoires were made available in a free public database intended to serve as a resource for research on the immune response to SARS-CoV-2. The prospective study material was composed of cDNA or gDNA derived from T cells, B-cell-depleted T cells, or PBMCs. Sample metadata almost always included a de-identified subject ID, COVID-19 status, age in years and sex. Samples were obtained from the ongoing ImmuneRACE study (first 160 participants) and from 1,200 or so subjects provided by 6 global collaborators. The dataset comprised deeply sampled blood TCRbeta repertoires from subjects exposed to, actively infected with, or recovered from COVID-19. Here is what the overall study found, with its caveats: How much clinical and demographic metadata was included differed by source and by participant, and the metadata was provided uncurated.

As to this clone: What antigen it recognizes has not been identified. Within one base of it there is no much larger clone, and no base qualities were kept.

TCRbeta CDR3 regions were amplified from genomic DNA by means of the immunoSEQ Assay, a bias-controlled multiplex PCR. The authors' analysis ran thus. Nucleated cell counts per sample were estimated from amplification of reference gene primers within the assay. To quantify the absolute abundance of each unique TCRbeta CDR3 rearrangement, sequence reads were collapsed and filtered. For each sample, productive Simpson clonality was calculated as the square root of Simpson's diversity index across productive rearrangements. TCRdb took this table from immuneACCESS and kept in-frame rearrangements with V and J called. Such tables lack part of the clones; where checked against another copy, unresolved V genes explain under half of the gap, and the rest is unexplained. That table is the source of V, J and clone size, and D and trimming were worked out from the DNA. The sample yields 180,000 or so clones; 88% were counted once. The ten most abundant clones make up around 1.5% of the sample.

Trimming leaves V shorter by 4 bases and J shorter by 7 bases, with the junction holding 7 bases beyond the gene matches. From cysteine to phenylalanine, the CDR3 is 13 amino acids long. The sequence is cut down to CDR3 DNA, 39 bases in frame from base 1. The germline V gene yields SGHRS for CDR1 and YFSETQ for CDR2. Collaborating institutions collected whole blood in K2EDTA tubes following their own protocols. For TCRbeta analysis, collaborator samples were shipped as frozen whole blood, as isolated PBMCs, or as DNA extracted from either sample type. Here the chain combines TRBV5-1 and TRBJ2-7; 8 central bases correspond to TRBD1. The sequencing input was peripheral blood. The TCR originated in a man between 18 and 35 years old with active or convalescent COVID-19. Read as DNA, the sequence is TGCGCCAGCAGCACGGCCAGGGGGCTGGAGCAGTACTTC. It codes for CASSTARGLEQYF.